This T cell receptor (beta chain) appears in the sequencing data of a study of spatial heterogeneity in lung cancer. One entry per CDR3 protein, called by TCRdb with MiXCR from the 5' RACE reads. The sample holds some 5,600 distinct CDR3 sequences, 4.8% seen once. General observations from the study: Within tumors, counts of expanded alpha and beta TCRs tracked tumor mutation counts. Tumor T-cell coverage was an estimated 7% or so for alpha and more than 11% for beta chains.

The ends lost 7 bases at V and 7 bases at J; junction bases unmatched: 8. The CDR3 has 13 residues. Germline assignment: CDR1 DFQATT and CDR2 SNEGSKA (reference sequence). By share, this clonotype ranks as medium-sized. Its antigen is as yet unknown. A library made for alpha chains picked up this beta chain off target, so its size means little. Time point reported: sample taken at primary tumor resection. The approximately 79 donors had untreated early-stage non-small cell lung cancer. TCRs were sequenced from unsorted whole RNA of tumor, nontumor lung or PBMC. This TCR came from a male donor with early-stage non-small cell lung cancer. The specimen comprised lung tumor tissue, sampled at surgery. The rearrangement joins TRBV20-1 to TRBJ2-1; 9 bases map to TRBD2. The CDR3 loop reads CSVGGGASNEQFF. CDR3 sequence (DNA): TGCAGTGTTGGCGGGGGGGCCTCAAATGAGCAGTTCTTC.